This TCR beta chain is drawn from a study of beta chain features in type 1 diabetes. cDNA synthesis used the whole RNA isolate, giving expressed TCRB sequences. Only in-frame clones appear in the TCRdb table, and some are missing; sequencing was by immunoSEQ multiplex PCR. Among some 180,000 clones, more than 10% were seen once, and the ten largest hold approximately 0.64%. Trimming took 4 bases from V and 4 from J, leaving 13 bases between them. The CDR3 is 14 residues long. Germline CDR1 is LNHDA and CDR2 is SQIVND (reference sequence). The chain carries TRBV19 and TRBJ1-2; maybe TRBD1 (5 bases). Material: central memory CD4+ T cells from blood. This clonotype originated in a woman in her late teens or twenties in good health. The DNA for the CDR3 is TGTGCCAGTAGTACCACCGGGACTTCCTATGGCTACACCTTC. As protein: CASSTTGTSYGYTF.